The clone carrying this T cell receptor (beta chain) was found many times. Germline assignment: CDR1 MNHNS and CDR2 SASEGT. V shed 0 bases and J shed 2 bases, with 14 bases lying between them. The CDR3 loop spans 16 amino acids. This entry comes from a study of human T cells and chemical hapten exposure. TCRdb called the RACE reads again in MiXCR, with one record for every CDR3 protein. The sample holds some 340,000 distinct CDR3 sequences, 5.5% to 8% seen once. Time point specified: patch test 1, 2 weeks after DPC sensitization. As to treatment: therapeutic diphenylcyclopropenone sensitization with weekly scalp DPC.

This receptor was obtained from a woman under 30 with alopecia areata. Some clones in this sample may be carry-over from other donors' samples. The material sequenced was whole blood, taken in connection with sensitization to the hapten diphenylcyclopropenone (DPC). The V and J genes are TRBV6-1 and TRBJ2-7, with a tentative D call TRBD2 (6 bases). DNA of the CDR3: TGTGCCAGCAGTGAAGCGCTCCGGGAGTTTACCTACGAGCAGTACTTC. Its protein is CASSEALREFTYEQYF.